This TCR beta chain came from a study of T cells after yellow fever vaccination (dated by TCRdb to between 2018 and 2020). For the study in its entirety: Libraries from fractions with low cell numbers were prepared with the SMART-Seq v4 Ultra Low Input RNA kit. Bulk TCR alpha and beta repertoires were sequenced longitudinally to track T-cell clones before and after primary and booster YFV17D yellow fever vaccination. Two healthy male donors made up the cohort, one aged 18 to 29 years and the other aged 30 to 40 years. Bulk PBMC replicates and cell subsets were isolated from blood drawn at multiple timepoints before and after both primary and secondary immunization.

TCR cDNA was synthesized by 5'RACE template switching, which introduced a universal primer site and unique molecular identifiers. cDNA synthesis was primed from both the TCR alpha and TCR beta constant segments. Library amplification used two PCR steps, and the second PCR step added sample barcodes and sequencing adapters. Sequencing of libraries was performed on Illumina HiSeq 2500 (2x100 bp) or NovaSeq (2x150 bp). Per the original workflow: Demultiplexing of reads and collapsing into UMI consensus sequences were performed with MIGEC, and V(D)J alignment was carried out with MiXCR. Using edgeR on replicate PBMC samples, clonotypes were called vaccine-responding if FDR was below 0.01 and the log2 fold change was above 5 up to day 15. Each bulk clonotype received a CD4 or CD8 identity based on whether the sequenced CD4 or CD8 repertoire contained that clonotype at higher abundance. Using fastp at Q25 and MiXCR, TCRdb reprocessed the public reads and kept productive beta chains. Identical CDR3 proteins give one entry, which carries the most common genes and DNA. TCRdb's processing, not the study's, gives the V and J calls here. The sample yields 300,000 to 400,000 distinct CDR3 sequences; roughly 6.2% were counted once. The biggest ten clones account for 15% of the sample.

The intended sense of this specimen's treatment or condition label: live attenuated yellow fever vaccine strain. Two biological replicates of bulk PBMCs were collected at each blood-draw timepoint. PBMCs were isolated from peripheral blood using a standard Ficoll-Paque protocol. TriZol was used to extract RNA from bulk PBMCs, from CD4 and CD8 fractions, and from dextramer-positive and dextramer-negative fractions. Findings and caveats that apply to the study as a whole: A small share of clonotypes was detected in both CD4 and CD8 compartments, with the overlap likely arising from convergent recombination. Because abundant contaminating clonotypes from the bulk population could be contained in FACS-sorted repertoires, computational filtering was required. Only a couple of donors were included in the study, so the extent to which the findings can be generalized is limited. After the booster, most of the clones that had expanded following primary vaccination were detected again (just under 97% of CD4 and roughly 88% of CD8), which suggests that memory was broadly maintained. Compared with the primary T-cell response, the secondary T-cell response was weaker but faster, peaking on day 5 rather than day 15.

For CDR1 and CDR2, the germline V gene lists MGHDK and SYGVNS. The CDR3 contains 13 residues, cysteine and phenylalanine counted. Only the CDR3 part of the read is kept: 39 bases, read in frame from the first base. The junction shows trimming of 4 bases on V and 7 bases on J, plus 10 bases between the germline ends. This clonotype was seen a single time. The clone's antigen remains unknown. Just one base apart from a much larger clone, this may be a read error. The sequence was collected from a man aged 30 to 39 who received the YFV17D yellow fever vaccine. The sequence joins TRBV25-1 to TRBJ2-2, with the D gene not clear enough to name. The sequenced sample was PBMCs, obtained 5 days after the yellow fever booster vaccination. CDR3 region: CASSGVRNGELFF. Here is the DNA: TGTGCCAGCAGTGGAGTCCGTAACGGGGAGCTGTTTTTT.